The present entry profiles one TCR beta chain with its context. This clonotype was observed a few times. No antigen is known for it. Base qualities are missing; no much larger clone stands one base away. The run used an Illumina HiSeq 2500. Quantitative 5'-RACE with molecular barcodes was the method used to prepare the TCR beta libraries. The paper's data handling went like this. To identify disease-linked TCR variants, a new computational method was used, one built on a probabilistic model of VDJ rearrangement. TCRdb passed the public sequencing reads through fastp at Q25 and MiXCR, retaining productive beta sequences. CDR3 protein sequences are deduplicated, and each keeps its most common genes and DNA. TCRdb, not the authors, supplied the V and J calls. In this sample the table shows more than 500,000 distinct CDR3 sequences, roughly 5.2% of which occur a single time. The ten largest account for around 3.5% of the sample.

The sample is drawn from a study of CD8 T cells in ankylosing spondylitis (TCRdb year 2017). Concerning the study at large: T cell receptor beta repertoires were profiled in healthy donors and ankylosing spondylitis patients so that disease-linked TCR variants could be found. The whole study cohort included some 100 healthy donors and around 24 ankylosing spondylitis patients. Peripheral blood was sampled, and synovial fluid was also collected from ankylosing spondylitis patients.

The V end loses 4 bases and the J end loses 2 bases, and a stretch of 7 bases separates them. CDR3 length: 13 amino acids, cysteine to phenylalanine. Solely the CDR3 DNA is kept, with 39 bases framed from the first base. The germline V gene (reference sequence) sets CDR1 to LNHDA and CDR2 to SQIVND. Paper-wide results and their limitations: Some of the motif variants had been reported before in the synovial fluid and blood of reactive arthritis patients, a finding that suggests common disease-initiation mechanisms. According to the report, matched synovial fluid samples from ankylosing spondylitis patients were significantly enriched for the disease-linked clones. In peripheral blood, the disease-linked clones were found at relatively low frequencies and had a CD8+ phenotype. Blood from ankylosing spondylitis patients appeared to be characterized by a TCR beta motif made up of several highly homologous amino acid variants.

Recombination connected TRBV19 to TRBJ2-3; the best D guess is TRBD2, with 5 bases matching. The specimen was blood, either unsorted or a sorted T cell fraction (not recorded which). This receptor was identified in a male donor with ankylosing spondylitis. CDR3 region: CASSKRNTDTQYF. The bases read TGTGCCAGTAGTAAGCGGAACACAGATACGCAGTATTTT.